This T cell receptor (beta chain) was captured in a study of blood T cell repertoires in COVID-19. The overall study: Sites in the United States, Italy and Spain provided acute and convalescent COVID-19 samples.

TCRdb's copy holds only in-frame clones and misses some; the assay was immunoSEQ multiplex PCR. The sample yields some 90,000 clones, approximately 90% seen once. V dropped 0 bases and J dropped 3 bases, with 9 bases sitting between them. The germline V gene encodes CDR1 GTSNPN and CDR2 SVGIG (reference sequence). This CDR3 has 14 residues. V gene TRBV30 combines with J gene TRBJ2-1; D is perhaps TRBD2 (5 bases). The sequence was collected from a man between 50 and 59 years old with acute or convalescent COVID-19. Sequencing was carried out using peripheral blood. CDR3 DNA sequence: TGTGCCTGGAGTGTATCGGAGGTCTACAATGAGCAGTTCTTC. This encodes CAWSVSEVYNEQFF. Using reference TRBV30 and TRBJ2-1 for the parts outside the CDR3, the full variable domain is SQTIHQWPATLVQPVGSPLSLECTVEGTSNPNLYWYRQAAGRGLQLLFYSVGIGQISSEVPQNLSASRPQDRQFILSSKKLLLSDSGFYLCAWSVSEVYNEQFFGPGTRLTVL.